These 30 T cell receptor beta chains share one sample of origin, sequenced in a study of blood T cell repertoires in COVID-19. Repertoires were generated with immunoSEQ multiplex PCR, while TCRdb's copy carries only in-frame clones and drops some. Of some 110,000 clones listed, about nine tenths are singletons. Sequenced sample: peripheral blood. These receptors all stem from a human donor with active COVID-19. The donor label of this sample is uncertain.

CDR3 region: CAIRQGSSGANVLTF. CDR3 in DNA: TGTGCCATCCGACAGGGTTCCTCTGGGGCCAACGTCCTGACTTTC. This chain links TRBV10-3 with TRBJ2-6; 7 bases match TRBD1. Germline V CDR1 and CDR2: ENHRY, SYGVKD. The CDR3 totals 15 residues. The V and J ends lost 8 bases and 0 bases, in that order; junction bases with no gene match: 4.

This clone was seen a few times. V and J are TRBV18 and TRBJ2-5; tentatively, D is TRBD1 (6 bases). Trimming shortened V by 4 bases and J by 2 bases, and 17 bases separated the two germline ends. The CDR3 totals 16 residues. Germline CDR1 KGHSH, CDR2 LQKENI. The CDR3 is CASSLARRDTQETQYF. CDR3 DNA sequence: TGTGCCAGCTCACTGGCCCGCCGGGACACTCAAGAGACCCAGTACTTC.

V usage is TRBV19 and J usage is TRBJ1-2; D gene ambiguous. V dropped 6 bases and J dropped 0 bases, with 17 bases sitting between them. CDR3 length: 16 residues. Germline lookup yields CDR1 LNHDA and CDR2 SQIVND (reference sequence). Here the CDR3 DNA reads TGTGCCAGTAGCGGTCGGTTCCGTTCATCTAACTATGGCTACACCTTC. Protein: CASSGRFRSSNYGYTF.

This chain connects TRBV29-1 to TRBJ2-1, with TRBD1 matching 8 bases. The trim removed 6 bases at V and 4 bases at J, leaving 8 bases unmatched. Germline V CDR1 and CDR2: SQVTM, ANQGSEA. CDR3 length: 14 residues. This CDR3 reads CSVFGRQGYNEQFF. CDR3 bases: TGCAGCGTCTTTGGAAGACAGGGGTACAATGAGCAGTTCTTC.

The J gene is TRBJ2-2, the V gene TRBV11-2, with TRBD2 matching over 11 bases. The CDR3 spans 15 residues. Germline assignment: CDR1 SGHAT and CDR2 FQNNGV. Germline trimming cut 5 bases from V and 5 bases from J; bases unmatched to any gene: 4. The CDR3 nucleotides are TGTGCCAGCAGCCTCCTAGCGGGGGGTACCGGGGAGCTGTTTTTT. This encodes CASSLLAGGTGELFF.

In nucleotides, the CDR3 is TGCGCCAGCAGCTTCACTAGCGTCCAAGAGACCCAGTACTTC. This codes for CASSFTSVQETQYF. The V gene is TRBV5-1, the J gene TRBJ2-5, with 7 bases fitting TRBD2. Germline lookup yields CDR1 SGHRS and CDR2 YFSETQ. The CDR3 runs 14 residues. V lost 2 bases, J lost 1 base, and 2 bases stayed unmatched.

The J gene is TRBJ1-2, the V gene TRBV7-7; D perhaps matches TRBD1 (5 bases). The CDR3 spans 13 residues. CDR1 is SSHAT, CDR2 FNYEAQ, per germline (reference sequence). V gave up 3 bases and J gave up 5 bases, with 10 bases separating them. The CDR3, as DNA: TGTGCCAGCAGCTTGGGGGAGGGATATGGCTACACCTTC. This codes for CASSLGEGYGYTF.

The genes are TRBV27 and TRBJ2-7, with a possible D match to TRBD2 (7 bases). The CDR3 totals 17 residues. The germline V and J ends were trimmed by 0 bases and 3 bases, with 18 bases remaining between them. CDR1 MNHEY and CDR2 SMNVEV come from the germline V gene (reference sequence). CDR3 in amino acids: CASSLSGGARGNYEQYF. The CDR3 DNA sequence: TGTGCCAGCAGTTTATCAGGGGGGGCGCGCGGTAACTACGAGCAGTACTTC.

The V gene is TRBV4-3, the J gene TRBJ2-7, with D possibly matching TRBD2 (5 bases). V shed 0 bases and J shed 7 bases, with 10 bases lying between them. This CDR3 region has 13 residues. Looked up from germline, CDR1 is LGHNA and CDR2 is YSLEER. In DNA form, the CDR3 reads TGCGCCAGCAGCCAAGATGCCCCGGGGGAGCAGTACTTC. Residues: CASSQDAPGEQYF.

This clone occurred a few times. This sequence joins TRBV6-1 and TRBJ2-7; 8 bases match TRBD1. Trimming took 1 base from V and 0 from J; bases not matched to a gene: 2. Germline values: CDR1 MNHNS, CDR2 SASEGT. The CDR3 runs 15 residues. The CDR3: CASSEGTGGSYEQYF. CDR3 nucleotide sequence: TGTGCCAGCAGTGAAGGAACAGGGGGCTCCTACGAGCAGTACTTC.

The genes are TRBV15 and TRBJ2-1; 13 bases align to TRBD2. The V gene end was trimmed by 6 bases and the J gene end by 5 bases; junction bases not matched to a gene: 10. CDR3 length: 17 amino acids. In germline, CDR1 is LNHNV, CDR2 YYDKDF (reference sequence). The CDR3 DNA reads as TGTGCCACCAGACAAGGACTAGCGGGGGCCCTCAACAATGAGCAGTTCTTC. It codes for CATRQGLAGALNNEQFF. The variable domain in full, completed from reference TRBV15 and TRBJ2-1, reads DAMVIQNPRYQVTQFGKPVTLSCSQTLNHNVMYWYQQKSSQAPKLLFHYYDKDFNNEADTPDNFQSRRPNTSFCFLDIRSPGLGDTAMYLCATRQGLAGALNNEQFFGPGTRLTVL.

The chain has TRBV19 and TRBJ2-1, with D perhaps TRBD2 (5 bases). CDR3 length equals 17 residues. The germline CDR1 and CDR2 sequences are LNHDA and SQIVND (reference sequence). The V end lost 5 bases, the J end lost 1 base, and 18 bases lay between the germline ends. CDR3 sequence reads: CASSPLVGSGSYNEQFF. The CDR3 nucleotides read TGTGCCAGTAGTCCCCTCGTGGGGTCGGGGTCCTACAATGAGCAGTTCTTC.

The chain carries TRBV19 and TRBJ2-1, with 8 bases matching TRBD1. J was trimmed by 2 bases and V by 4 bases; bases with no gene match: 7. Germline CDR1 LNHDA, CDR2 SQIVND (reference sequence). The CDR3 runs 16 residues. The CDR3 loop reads CASSKRQGQTYNEQFF. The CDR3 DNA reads TGTGCCAGTAGTAAACGACAGGGGCAAACCTACAATGAGCAGTTCTTC.

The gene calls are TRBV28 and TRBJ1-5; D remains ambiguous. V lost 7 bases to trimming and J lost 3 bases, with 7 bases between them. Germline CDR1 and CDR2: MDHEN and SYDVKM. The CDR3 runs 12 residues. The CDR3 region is CASTENNQPQHF. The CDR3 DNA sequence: TGTGCCAGCACTGAGAACAATCAGCCCCAGCATTTT.

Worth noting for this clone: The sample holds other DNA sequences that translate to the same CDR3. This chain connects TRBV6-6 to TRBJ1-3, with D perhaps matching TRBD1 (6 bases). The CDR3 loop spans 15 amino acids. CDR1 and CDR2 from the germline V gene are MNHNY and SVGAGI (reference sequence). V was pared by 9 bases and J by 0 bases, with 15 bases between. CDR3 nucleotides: TGTGCCAGTTGGTCAGGGGTCAACTCTGGAAACACCATATATTTT. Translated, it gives CASWSGVNSGNTIYF.

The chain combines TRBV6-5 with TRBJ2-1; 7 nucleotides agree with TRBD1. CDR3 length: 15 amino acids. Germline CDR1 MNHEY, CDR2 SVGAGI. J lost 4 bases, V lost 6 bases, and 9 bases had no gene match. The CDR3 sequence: CASSRGGRVYNEQFF. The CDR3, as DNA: TGTGCCAGCAGCCGAGGGGGCCGGGTTTACAATGAGCAGTTCTTC.

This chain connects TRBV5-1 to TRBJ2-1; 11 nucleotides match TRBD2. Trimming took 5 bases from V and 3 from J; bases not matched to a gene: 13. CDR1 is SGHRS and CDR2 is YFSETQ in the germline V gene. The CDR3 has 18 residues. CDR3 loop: CASRAVELAGGLYNEQFF. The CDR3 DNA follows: TGCGCCAGCAGGGCGGTTGAGCTAGCGGGGGGCCTCTACAATGAGCAGTTCTTC.

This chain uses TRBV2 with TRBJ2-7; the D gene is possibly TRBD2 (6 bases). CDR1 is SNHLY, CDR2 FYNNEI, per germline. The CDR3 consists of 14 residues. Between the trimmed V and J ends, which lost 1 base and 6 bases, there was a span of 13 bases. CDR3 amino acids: CASSEVRLASEQYF. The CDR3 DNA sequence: TGTGCCAGCAGTGAAGTCCGTCTAGCGTCCGAGCAGTACTTC.

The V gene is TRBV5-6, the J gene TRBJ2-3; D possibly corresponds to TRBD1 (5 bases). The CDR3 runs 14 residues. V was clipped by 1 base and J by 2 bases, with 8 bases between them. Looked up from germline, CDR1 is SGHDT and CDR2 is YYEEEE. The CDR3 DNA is TGTGCCAGCAGCTTGCTGACAGACACAGATACGCAGTATTTT. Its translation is CASSLLTDTDTQYF.

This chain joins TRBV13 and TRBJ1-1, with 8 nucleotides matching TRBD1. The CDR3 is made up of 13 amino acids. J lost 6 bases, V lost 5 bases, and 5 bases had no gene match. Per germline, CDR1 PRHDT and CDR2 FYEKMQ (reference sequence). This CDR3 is CASSRTGTSEAFF. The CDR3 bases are TGTGCCAGCAGCCGGACAGGGACCTCTGAAGCTTTCTTT.

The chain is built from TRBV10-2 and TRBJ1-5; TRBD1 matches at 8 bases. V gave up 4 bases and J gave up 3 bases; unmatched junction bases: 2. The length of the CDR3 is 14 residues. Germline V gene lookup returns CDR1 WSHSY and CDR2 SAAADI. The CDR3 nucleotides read TGCGCCAGCAGTGGACAGGGGACCAATCAGCCCCAGCATTTT. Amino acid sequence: CASSGQGTNQPQHF.

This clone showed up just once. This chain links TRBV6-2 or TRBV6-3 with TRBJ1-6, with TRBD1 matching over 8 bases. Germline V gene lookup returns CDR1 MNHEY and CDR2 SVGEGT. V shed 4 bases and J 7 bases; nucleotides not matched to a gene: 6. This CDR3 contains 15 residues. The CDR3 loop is CASSSHQGANSPLHF. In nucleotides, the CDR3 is TGTGCCAGCAGTTCTCATCAGGGGGCGAATTCACCCCTCCACTTT.

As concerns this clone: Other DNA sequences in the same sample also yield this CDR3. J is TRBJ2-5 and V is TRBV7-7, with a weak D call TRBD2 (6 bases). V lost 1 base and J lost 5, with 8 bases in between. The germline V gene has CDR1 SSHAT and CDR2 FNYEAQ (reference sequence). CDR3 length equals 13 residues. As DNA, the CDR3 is TGTGCCAGCAGCTTAGACCGGGGGGAGACCCAGTACTTC. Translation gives CASSLDRGETQYF.

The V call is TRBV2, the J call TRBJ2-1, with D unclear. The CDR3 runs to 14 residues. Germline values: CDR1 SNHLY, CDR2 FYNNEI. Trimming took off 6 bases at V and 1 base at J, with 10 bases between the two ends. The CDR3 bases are TGTGCCAGCAGCTTTGCTAGTTCCTACAATGAGCAGTTCTTC. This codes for CASSFASSYNEQFF.

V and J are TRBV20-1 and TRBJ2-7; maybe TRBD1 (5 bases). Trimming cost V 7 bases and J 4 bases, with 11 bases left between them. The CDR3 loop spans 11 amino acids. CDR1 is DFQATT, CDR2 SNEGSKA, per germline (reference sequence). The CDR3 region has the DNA TGCAGTGTCCGGACACTATACGAGCAGTACTTC. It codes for CSVRTLYEQYF.

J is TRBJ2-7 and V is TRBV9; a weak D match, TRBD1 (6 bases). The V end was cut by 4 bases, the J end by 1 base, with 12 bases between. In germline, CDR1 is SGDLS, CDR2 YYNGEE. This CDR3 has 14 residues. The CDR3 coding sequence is TGTGCCAGCAGCCCGAGGACAGATTCCTACGAGCAGTACTTC. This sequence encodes CASSPRTDSYEQYF.

CDR3 nucleotides: TGCGCCAGCAGCCAAGAAGGGAGCATCCGTGCTAAGCAGTATTTT. It codes for CASSQEGSIRAKQYF. V usage is TRBV4-1 and J usage is TRBJ2-3; D perhaps matches TRBD2 (5 bases). Germline assignment: CDR1 MGHRA and CDR2 YSYEKL. Trimming removed 0 bases from V and 11 bases from J, with 18 bases in between. The CDR3 extends over 15 amino acids.

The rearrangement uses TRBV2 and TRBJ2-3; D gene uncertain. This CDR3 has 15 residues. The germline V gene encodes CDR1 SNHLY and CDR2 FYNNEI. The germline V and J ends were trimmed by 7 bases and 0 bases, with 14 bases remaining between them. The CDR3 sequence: CASTKLLSSTDTQYF. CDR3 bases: TGTGCCAGCACTAAACTCCTGTCTAGCACAGATACGCAGTATTTT.

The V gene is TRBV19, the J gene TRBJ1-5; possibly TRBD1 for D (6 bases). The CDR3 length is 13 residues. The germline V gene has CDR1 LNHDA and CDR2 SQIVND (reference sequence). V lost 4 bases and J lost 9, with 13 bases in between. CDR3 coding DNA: TGTGCCAGTAGTAGGACAGAGCTGGGGCCCCAGCATTTT. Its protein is CASSRTELGPQHF.

Here the CDR3 reads CASMIRTGTYSPLHF. In nucleotides, the CDR3 is TGTGCCAGCATGATCCGGACAGGAACCTATTCACCCCTCCACTTT. The J gene is TRBJ1-6, the V gene TRBV6-5, with TRBD1 matching over 7 bases. The length of the CDR3 is 15 residues. The ends lost 7 bases at V and 8 bases at J; junction bases unmatched: 11. Germline values: CDR1 MNHEY, CDR2 SVGAGI.